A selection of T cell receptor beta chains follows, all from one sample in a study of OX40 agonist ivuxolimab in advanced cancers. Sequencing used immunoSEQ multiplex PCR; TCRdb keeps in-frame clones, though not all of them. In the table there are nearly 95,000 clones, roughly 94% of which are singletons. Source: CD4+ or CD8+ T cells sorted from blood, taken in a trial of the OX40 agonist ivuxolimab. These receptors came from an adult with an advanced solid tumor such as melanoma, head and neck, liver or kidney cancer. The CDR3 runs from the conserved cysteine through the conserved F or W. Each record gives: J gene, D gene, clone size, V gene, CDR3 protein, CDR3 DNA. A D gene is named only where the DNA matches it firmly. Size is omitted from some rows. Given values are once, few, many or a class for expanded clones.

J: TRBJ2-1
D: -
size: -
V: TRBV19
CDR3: CASSTDGTWNEQFF
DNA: TGTGCCAGTAGCACTGATGGGACTTGGAATGAGCAGTTCTTC

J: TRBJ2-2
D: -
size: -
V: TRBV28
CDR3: CASSLDGGGELFF
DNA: TGTGCCAGCAGTTTAGATGGGGGCGGGGAGCTGTTTTTT

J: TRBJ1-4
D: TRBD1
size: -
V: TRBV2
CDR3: CASFDRGDEKLFF
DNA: TGTGCCAGCTTTGACAGGGGGGATGAAAAACTGTTTTTT

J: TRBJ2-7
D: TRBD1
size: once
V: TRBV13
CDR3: CASRVEEAGTGLRGQYF
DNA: TGTGCCAGCAGAGTTGAGGAGGCCGGGACAGGACTACGAGGGCAGTACTTC

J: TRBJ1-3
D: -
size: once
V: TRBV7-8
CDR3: CASSLTYRAGNTIYF
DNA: TGTGCCAGCAGCTTAACATACAGGGCTGGAAACACCATATATTTT

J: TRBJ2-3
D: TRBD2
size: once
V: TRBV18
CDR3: CASSPPVRGGADTQYF
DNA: TGTGCCAGCTCACCACCTGTCCGGGGGGGCGCAGATACGCAGTATTTT

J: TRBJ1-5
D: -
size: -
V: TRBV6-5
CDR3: CASSRDIVGRGAQHF
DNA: TGTGCCAGCAGCAGGGACATTGTTGGGAGGGGAGCCCAGCATTTT

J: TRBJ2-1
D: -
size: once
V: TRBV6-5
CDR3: CASSSSGTSYNEQFF
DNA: TGTGCCAGCAGTTCGTCCGGGACAAGTTACAATGAGCAGTTCTTC

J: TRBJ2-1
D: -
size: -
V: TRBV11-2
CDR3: CASSSPFETINEQFF
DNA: TGTGCCAGCAGCTCACCGTTTGAGACTATAAATGAGCAGTTCTTC

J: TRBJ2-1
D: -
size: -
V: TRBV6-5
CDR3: CASSPGPTGEQFF
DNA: TGTGCCAGCAGCCCGGGCCCGACGGGTGAGCAGTTCTTC

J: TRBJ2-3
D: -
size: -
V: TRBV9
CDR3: CASSPVFLGDTQYF
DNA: TGTGCCAGCAGCCCAGTGTTTTTAGGAGATACGCAGTATTTT

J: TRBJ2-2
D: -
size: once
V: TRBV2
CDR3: CASQGFSSNTGELFF
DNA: TGTGCCAGCCAGGGATTTTCCTCTAACACCGGGGAGCTGTTTTTT

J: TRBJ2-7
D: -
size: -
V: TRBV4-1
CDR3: CASSQDPQAYEQYF
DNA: TGCGCCAGCAGCCAAGATCCACAGGCCTACGAGCAGTACTTC

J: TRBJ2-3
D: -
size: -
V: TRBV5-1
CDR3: CASSSSQESLTDTQYF
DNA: TGCGCCAGCAGCTCTTCACAGGAGTCACTCACAGATACGCAGTATTTT

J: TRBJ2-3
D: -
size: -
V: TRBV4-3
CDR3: CASSQDRGTDTQYF
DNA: TGCGCCAGCAGCCAAGATCGGGGGACAGATACGCAGTATTTT

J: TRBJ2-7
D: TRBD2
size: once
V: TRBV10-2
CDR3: CATGGYYEQYF
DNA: TGCGCCACCGGGGGGTATTACGAGCAGTACTTC

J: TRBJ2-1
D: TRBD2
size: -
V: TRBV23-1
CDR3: CASSRRRLAGGYNEQFF
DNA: TGCGCCAGCAGTCGGAGGAGACTAGCGGGGGGGTACAATGAGCAGTTCTTC

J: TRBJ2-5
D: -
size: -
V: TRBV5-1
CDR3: CASSLVHAERETQYF
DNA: TGCGCCAGCAGCTTGGTGCACGCCGAGAGGGAGACCCAGTACTTC

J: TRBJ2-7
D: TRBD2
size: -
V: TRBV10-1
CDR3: CASSPGLAVYEQYF
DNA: TGCGCCAGCAGCCCGGGACTAGCGGTCTACGAGCAGTACTTC

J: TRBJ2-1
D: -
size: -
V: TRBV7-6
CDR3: CASSRDAYNEQFF
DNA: TGTGCCAGCAGCAGGGACGCCTACAATGAGCAGTTCTTC

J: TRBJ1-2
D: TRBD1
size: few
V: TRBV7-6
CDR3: CASSRAGGNSYGYTF
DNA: TGTGCCAGCAGCCGGGCAGGGGGCAATAGCTATGGCTACACCTTC

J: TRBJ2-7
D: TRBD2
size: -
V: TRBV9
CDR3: CASSPSPLAGDYEQYF
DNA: TGTGCCAGCAGCCCAAGTCCCCTAGCGGGGGACTACGAGCAGTACTTC

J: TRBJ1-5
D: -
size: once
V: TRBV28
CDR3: CASSLLRSSNQPQHF
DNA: TGTGCCAGCAGTTTACTTAGATCTAGCAATCAGCCCCAGCATTTT

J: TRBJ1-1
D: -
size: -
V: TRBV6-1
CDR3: CASGGSGTEAFF
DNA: TGTGCCAGCGGGGGGAGTGGCACTGAAGCTTTCTTT

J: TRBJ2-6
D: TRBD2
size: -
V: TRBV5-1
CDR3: CASSPGLAGGDGANVLTF
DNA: TGCGCCAGCAGCCCAGGACTAGCGGGAGGGGACGGGGCCAACGTCCTGACTTTC

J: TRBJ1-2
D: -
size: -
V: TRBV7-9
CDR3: CASSLGGGGREGYTF
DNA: TGTGCCAGCAGCTTAGGAGGCGGGGGGCGCGAGGGCTACACCTTC

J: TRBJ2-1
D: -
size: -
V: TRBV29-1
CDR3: CSVERGNEQFF
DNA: TGCAGCGTTGAAAGGGGAAATGAGCAGTTCTTC

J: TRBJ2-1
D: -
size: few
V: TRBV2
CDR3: CASSVKPGPEQFF
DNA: TGTGCCAGCAGTGTAAAACCGGGGCCTGAGCAGTTCTTC

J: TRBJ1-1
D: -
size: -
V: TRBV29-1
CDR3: CSVDRMNTEAFF
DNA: TGCAGCGTTGACCGAATGAACACTGAAGCTTTCTTT

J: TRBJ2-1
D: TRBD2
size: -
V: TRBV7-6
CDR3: CASSLFRGLAGEQFF
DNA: TGTGCCAGCAGCTTATTTAGGGGACTAGCGGGTGAGCAGTTCTTC

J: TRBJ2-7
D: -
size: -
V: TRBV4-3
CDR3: CASSQARGGYEQYF
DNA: TGCGCCAGCAGCCAAGCCCGAGGAGGTTACGAGCAGTACTTC

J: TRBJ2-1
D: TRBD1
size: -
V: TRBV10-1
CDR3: CASSTYRDSPHNEQFF
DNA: TGCGCCAGCAGTACATACCGGGACAGCCCTCACAATGAGCAGTTCTTC

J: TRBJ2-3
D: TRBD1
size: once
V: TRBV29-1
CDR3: CSAEDRGRVTDTQYF
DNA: TGCAGCGCCGAGGACAGGGGAAGGGTCACAGATACGCAGTATTTT

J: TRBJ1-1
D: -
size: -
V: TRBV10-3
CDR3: CAISEGSTVGNTEAFF
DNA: TGTGCCATCAGTGAGGGGTCGACGGTGGGGAACACTGAAGCTTTCTTT

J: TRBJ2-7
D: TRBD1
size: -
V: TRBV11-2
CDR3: CASSLEGQGSFYEQYF
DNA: TGTGCCAGCAGCTTAGAAGGACAGGGTTCTTTCTACGAGCAGTACTTC

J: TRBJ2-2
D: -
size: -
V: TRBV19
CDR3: CASSRQLTYTGELFF
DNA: TGTGCCAGTAGTCGGCAGCTCACCTACACCGGGGAGCTGTTTTTT

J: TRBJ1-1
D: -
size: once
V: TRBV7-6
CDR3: CASSLAPPGLGTEAFF
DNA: TGTGCCAGCAGCTTAGCTCCCCCAGGCCTGGGCACTGAAGCTTTCTTT